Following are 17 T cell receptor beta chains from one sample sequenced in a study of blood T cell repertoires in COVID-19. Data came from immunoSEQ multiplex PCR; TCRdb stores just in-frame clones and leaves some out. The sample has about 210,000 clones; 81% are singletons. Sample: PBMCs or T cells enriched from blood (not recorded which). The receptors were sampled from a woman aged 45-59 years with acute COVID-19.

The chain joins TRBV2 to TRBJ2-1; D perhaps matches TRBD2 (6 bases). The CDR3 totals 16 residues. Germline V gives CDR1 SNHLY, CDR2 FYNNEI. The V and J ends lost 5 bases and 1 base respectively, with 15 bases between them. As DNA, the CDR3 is TGTGCCAGCAGTAAATTAGCGGACCTTTCCTACAATGAGCAGTTCTTC. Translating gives CASSKLADLSYNEQFF.

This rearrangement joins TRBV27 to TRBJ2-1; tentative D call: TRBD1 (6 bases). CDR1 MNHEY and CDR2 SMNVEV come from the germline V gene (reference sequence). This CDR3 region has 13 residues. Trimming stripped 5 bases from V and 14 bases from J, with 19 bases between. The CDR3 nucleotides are TGTGCCAGCAGTCGGCCCAGAACAGGGCAGGAGTTCTTC. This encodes CASSRPRTGQEFF.

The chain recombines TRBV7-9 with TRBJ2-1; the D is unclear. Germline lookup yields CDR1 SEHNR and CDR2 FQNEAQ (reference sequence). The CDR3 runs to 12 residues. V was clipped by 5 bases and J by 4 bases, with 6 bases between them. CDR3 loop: CASSQKYNEQFF. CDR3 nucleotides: TGTGCCAGCAGCCAAAAATACAATGAGCAGTTCTTC.

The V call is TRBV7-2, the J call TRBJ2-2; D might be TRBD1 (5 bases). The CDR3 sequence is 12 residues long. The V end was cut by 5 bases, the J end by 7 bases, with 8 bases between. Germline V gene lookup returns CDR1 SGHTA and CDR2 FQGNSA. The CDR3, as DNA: TGTGCCAGCAGCCCAGGGTTCGGGGAGCTGTTTTTT. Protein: CASSPGFGELFF.

This CDR3 reads CASSLVVDRGLYEQYF. The CDR3 DNA reads as TGTGCCAGCAGCTTAGTCGTGGACAGGGGCCTATACGAGCAGTACTTC. This chain connects TRBV11-2 to TRBJ2-7; TRBD1 agrees at 9 bases. With V trimmed by 1 base and J by 4 bases, 8 bases remained unmatched. Per germline, CDR1 SGHAT and CDR2 FQNNGV. The CDR3 has 16 residues.

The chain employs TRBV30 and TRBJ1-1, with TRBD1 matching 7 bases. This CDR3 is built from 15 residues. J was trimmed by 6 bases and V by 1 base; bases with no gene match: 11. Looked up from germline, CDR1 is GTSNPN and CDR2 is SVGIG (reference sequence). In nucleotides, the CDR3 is TGTGCCTGGAGTGACAGGGGTACGTTTACCGCTGAAGCTTTCTTT. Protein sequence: CAWSDRGTFTAEAFF.

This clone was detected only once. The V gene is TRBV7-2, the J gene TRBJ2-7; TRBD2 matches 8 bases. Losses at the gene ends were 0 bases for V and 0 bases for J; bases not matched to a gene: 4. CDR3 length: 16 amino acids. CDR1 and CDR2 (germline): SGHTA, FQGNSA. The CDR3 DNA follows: TGTGCCAGCAGCTTAGCCCGACTAGCGACCTCCTACGAGCAGTACTTC. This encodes CASSLARLATSYEQYF.

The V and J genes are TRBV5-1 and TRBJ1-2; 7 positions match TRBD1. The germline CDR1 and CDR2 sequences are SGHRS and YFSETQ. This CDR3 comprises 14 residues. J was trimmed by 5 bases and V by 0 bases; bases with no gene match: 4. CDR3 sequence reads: CASSLGGGGYGYTF. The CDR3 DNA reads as TGCGCCAGCAGCTTGGGAGGGGGCGGATATGGCTACACCTTC.

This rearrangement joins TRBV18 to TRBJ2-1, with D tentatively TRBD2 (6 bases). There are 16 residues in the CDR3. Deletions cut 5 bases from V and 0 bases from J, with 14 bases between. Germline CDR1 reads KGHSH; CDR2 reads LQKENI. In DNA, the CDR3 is TGTGCCAGCTCATCCATAGCGGCGGGCTCCTACAATGAGCAGTTCTTC. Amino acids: CASSSIAAGSYNEQFF.

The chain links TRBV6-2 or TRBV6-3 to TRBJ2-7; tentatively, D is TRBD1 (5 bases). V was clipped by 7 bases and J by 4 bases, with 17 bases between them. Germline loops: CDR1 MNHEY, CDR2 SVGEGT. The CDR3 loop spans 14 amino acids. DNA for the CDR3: TGTGCCAGCAACCCCCAGCTTGGGGCGTACGAGCAGTACTTC. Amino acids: CASNPQLGAYEQYF.

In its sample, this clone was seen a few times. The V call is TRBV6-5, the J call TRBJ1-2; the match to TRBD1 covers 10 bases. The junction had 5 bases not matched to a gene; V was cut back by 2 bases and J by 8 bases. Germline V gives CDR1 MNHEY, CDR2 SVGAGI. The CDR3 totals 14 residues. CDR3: CASSYTGQGGGYTF. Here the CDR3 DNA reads TGTGCCAGCAGTTACACCGGACAGGGGGGAGGCTACACCTTC.

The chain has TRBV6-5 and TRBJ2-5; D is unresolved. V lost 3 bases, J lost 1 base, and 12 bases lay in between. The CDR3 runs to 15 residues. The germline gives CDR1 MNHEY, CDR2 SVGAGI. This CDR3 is CASSYLGSPQETQYF. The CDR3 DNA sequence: TGTGCCAGCAGTTATTTGGGTAGCCCCCAAGAGACCCAGTACTTC.

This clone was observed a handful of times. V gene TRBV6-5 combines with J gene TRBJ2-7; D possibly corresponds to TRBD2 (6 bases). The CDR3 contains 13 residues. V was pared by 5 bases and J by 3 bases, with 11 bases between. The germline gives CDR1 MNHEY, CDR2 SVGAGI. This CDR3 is CASSPRRGYEQYF. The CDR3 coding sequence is TGTGCCAGCAGTCCACGGCGGGGCTACGAGCAGTACTTC.

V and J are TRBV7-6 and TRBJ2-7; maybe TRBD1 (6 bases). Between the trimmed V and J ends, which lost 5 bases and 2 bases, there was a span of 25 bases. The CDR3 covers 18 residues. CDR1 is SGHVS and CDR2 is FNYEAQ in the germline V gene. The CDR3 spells CASSILPNTGTSPYEQYF. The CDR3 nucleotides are TGTGCCAGCAGCATATTGCCCAATACCGGGACATCTCCCTACGAGCAGTACTTC. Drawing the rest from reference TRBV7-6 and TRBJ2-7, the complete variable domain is GAGVSQSPRYKVTKRGQDVALRCDPISGHVSLYWYRQALGQGPEFLTYFNYEAQQDKSGLPNDRFSAERPEGSISTLTIQRTEQRDSAMYRCASSILPNTGTSPYEQYFGPGTRLTVT.

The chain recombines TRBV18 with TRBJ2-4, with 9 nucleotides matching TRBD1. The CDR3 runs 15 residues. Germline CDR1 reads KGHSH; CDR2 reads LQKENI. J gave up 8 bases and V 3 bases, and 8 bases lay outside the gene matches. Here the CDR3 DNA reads TGTGCCAGCTCACCTGCGAGACAGGGGGGGGACATTCAGTACTTC. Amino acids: CASSPARQGGDIQYF.

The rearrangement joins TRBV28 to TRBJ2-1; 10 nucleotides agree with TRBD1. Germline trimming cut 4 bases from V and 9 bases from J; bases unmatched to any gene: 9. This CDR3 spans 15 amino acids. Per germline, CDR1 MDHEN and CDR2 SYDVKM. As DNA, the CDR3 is TGTGCCAGCAGTTCTAGACAGGGGGCTGGGAGTGAGCAGTTCTTC. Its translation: CASSSRQGAGSEQFF.

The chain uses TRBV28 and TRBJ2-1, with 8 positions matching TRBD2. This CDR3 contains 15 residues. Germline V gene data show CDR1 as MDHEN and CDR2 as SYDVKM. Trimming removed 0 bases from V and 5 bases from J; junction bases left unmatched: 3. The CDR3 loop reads CASSLWVSGNNEQFF. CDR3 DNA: TGTGCCAGCAGTTTATGGGTTAGCGGGAACAATGAGCAGTTCTTC.